The subject of this entry is one T cell receptor beta chain. Other DNA sequences from this sample encode an identical CDR3 as well. Germline V CDR1 and CDR2: SEHNR, FQNEAQ (reference sequence). Trimming cost V 1 base and J 4 bases, with 7 bases left between them. CDR3 length equals 13 residues. This record belongs to a study of blood T cell repertoires in COVID-19. In the study's own analysis: Reference gene primer amplification gave nucleated cell count estimates. Libraries were prepared by immunoSEQ multiplex PCR; TCRdb keeps only in-frame clonotypes and omits some of them. V, J and clone size are taken as reported in that table, and D and trimming were inferred from the DNA itself. Of about 260,000 clones listed, roughly 89% are singletons.

Sequenced sample: peripheral blood. The chain recombines TRBV7-9 with TRBJ1-1, with a possible D match to TRBD1 (6 bases). The receptor was isolated from a woman in her 40s who had recovered from COVID-19. CDR3 sequence reads: CASSLEGGTEAFF. CDR3 in DNA: TGTGCCAGCAGCTTAGAAGGGGGCACTGAAGCTTTCTTT.